This T cell receptor (beta chain) was documented in a study of metastatic and nonmetastatic thyroid tumors. Study-level results: The study reportedly found significantly higher TCR beta diversity in malignant thyroid tumors than benign nodules, in blood and tumor.

Thyroid surgery was performed in patients who had received no treatment beforehand. With MiXCR, TCRdb reprocessed the PCR reads. The sample comprises about 17,000 clones, roughly 25% of which are singletons, and roughly 22% rests with the top ten. Germline loops: CDR1 SQVTM, CDR2 ANQGSEA. V shed 2 bases and J shed 0 bases, with 2 bases lying between them. The CDR3 has 13 residues. The sample holds many counts of this clone. Its antigen is undetermined. The TCR originated in a female donor with papillary thyroid cancer or a benign thyroid nodule (not recorded which). Some clones in this sample may be carry-over from other donors' samples. The source material was tumor tissue. The V call is TRBV29-1, the J call TRBJ2-6; D is unclear. CDR3 sequence reads: CSVEFSGANVLTF. As DNA, the CDR3 is TGCAGCGTTGAATTCTCTGGGGCCAACGTCCTGACTTTC.